The clone carrying this T cell receptor (beta chain) came up a few times. Its antigen is unknown. The source of the sample is a study of CD8 T cells in ankylosing spondylitis. Study-wide points: Matched ankylosing spondylitis synovial fluid reportedly showed significant enrichment of disease-linked clones. Certain motif variants had earlier been reported in reactive arthritis synovial fluid and blood.

TCRdb passed the 5' RACE reads through MiXCR, listing each CDR3 protein once. The sample carries tens of thousands of distinct CDR3 sequences, 5.3% recorded once. Sequencing was carried out using blood, either unsorted or a sorted T cell fraction (not recorded which). The TCR was taken from a male donor with ankylosing spondylitis or in good health (not recorded which).

Written as DNA, the CDR3 is TGTGCCAGCAGCGGGGACAGGAACACTGAAGCTTTCTTT. This encodes CASSGDRNTEAFF. The chain combines TRBV7-2 with TRBJ1-1, with 7 bases identical to TRBD1. CDR3 size: 13 residues. J gave up 1 base and V 5 bases, and 1 base lay outside the gene matches. Germline assignment: CDR1 SGHTA and CDR2 FQGNSA.